These 27 T cell receptor beta chains originate from one sample sequenced in a study of T cell responses to AZD1222 COVID-19 vaccine. Some clones are missing from TCRdb's copy, which holds only in-frame ones; the method was immunoSEQ multiplex PCR. The sample lists roughly 80,000 clones, over 80% seen once, with approximately 5.8% in the top ten. The sample was peripheral blood, taken on day 0 of AZD1222 vaccination. These receptors were collected from an adult in good health.

This chain joins TRBV30 and TRBJ2-5; TRBD2 matches 8 bases. The CDR3 sequence is 16 residues long. Looked up from germline, CDR1 is GTSNPN and CDR2 is SVGIG (reference sequence). With 1 base clipped from V and 2 bases from J, the junction kept 9 bases outside the gene matches. CDR3 residues: CAWSAWGREGQETQYF. The CDR3 DNA is TGTGCCTGGAGTGCATGGGGTCGGGAGGGACAAGAGACCCAGTACTTC.

The J gene is TRBJ1-1, the V gene TRBV2; 8 positions agree with TRBD1. V was pared by 8 bases and J by 2 bases, with 4 bases of the junction left unmatched. CDR1 SNHLY and CDR2 FYNNEI come from the germline V gene. The CDR3 runs to 13 residues. The CDR3 DNA follows: TGTGCCAGCCGAGACAGGGGAAACACTGAAGCTTTCTTT. Its protein product is CASRDRGNTEAFF.

The chain recombines TRBV6-6 with TRBJ1-4; 7 nucleotides agree with TRBD1. CDR1 and CDR2 from the germline V gene are MNHNY and SVGAGI (reference sequence). The CDR3 spans 16 residues. V gave up 5 bases and J gave up 4 bases; unmatched junction bases: 10. The CDR3 protein is CASSHGQVGRNEKLFF. The CDR3 region has the DNA TGTGCCAGCAGTCATGGACAGGTTGGGCGTAATGAAAAACTGTTTTTT.

The rearrangement uses TRBV19 and TRBJ1-1; D is possibly TRBD1 (6 bases). The germline gives CDR1 LNHDA, CDR2 SQIVND (reference sequence). The length of the CDR3 is 16 residues. Trimming removed 3 bases from V and 0 bases from J, with 14 bases in between. The CDR3 DNA reads as TGTGCCAGTAGTATTCCGACAGGTCTGATGAACACTGAAGCTTTCTTT. Residues: CASSIPTGLMNTEAFF.

The V call is TRBV2, the J call TRBJ2-2; TRBD1 aligns across 7 bases. Germline CDR1 and CDR2: SNHLY and FYNNEI. This CDR3 contains 15 residues. The V and J ends lost 9 bases and 0 bases, in that order; junction bases with no gene match: 7. As DNA, the CDR3 is TGTGCCAGTGGGGGTAGGGGGCCGAACACCGGGGAGCTGTTTTTT. It specifies CASGGRGPNTGELFF.

The V and J genes are TRBV2 and TRBJ1-1, with 7 bases lining up with TRBD1. CDR3 length: 14 amino acids. With 5 bases clipped from V and 1 base from J, the junction kept 4 bases outside the gene matches. Germline-derived CDR1 and CDR2 are SNHLY and FYNNEI. The CDR3 DNA reads as TGTGCCAGCAGTTCTGGGACAGCGAACACTGAAGCTTTCTTT. This gives the protein CASSSGTANTEAFF.

The chain joins TRBV11-3 to TRBJ2-1; 7 bases are a match to TRBD2. The CDR3 contains 13 residues. Germline trimming cut 5 bases from V and 8 bases from J; bases unmatched to any gene: 6. Germline CDR1 SGHNT, CDR2 YENEEA. Here the CDR3 DNA reads TGTGCCAGCAGCGACTCGGGGGGTTATGAGCAGTTCTTC. Its translation is CASSDSGGYEQFF.

The rearrangement links TRBV29-1 to TRBJ2-1, with 10 bases aligning to TRBD1. The V gene end was trimmed by 5 bases and the J gene end by 4 bases; junction bases not matched to a gene: 2. Germline-derived CDR1 and CDR2 are SQVTM and ANQGSEA. The length of the CDR3 is 13 residues. This CDR3 reads CSVSGQGYNEQFF. In DNA, the CDR3 is TGCAGCGTTTCGGGACAGGGGTACAATGAGCAGTTCTTC.

This rearrangement joins TRBV6-2 or TRBV6-3 to TRBJ1-5, with no clear D. CDR1 MNHEY and CDR2 SVGEGT come from the germline V gene. The CDR3 has 13 amino acids. V was clipped by 2 bases and J by 8 bases, with 10 bases between them. CDR3 protein: CASSYGTGKPQHF. Written as DNA, the CDR3 is TGTGCCAGCAGTTACGGTACGGGGAAGCCCCAGCATTTT.

This sequence joins TRBV7-2 and TRBJ2-7; 8 positions agree with TRBD2. CDR1 SGHTA and CDR2 FQGNSA come from the germline V gene. The V segment lost 4 bases and the J segment 4 bases; nucleotides outside the gene matches: 9. This CDR3 spans 15 amino acids. For the CDR3, the DNA is TGTGCCAGCAGCTCAACGGGACTAGGGCGGTACGAGCAGTACTTC. As protein: CASSSTGLGRYEQYF.

V usage is TRBV6-5 and J usage is TRBJ1-1, with 10 bases matching TRBD1. Germline assignment: CDR1 MNHEY and CDR2 SVGAGI. This CDR3 spans 15 amino acids. J gave up 6 bases and V 4 bases, and 8 bases lay outside the gene matches. This CDR3 is CASSSSGQGGPEAFF. For the CDR3, the DNA is TGTGCCAGCAGTTCCTCAGGACAGGGGGGCCCTGAAGCTTTCTTT.

This chain connects TRBV9 to TRBJ2-3; 9 bases align to TRBD2. This CDR3 contains 15 residues. Germline V CDR1 and CDR2: SGDLS, YYNGEE. The J segment lost 0 bases and the V segment lost 2 bases, leaving 1 base of the junction unmatched. CDR3 region: CASSVSGGSTDTQYF. The CDR3 coding sequence is TGTGCCAGCAGCGTTAGCGGGGGTAGCACAGATACGCAGTATTTT.

This chain links TRBV11-2 with TRBJ2-1, with D possibly being TRBD2 (5 bases). Germline assignment: CDR1 SGHAT and CDR2 FQNNGV. V lost 5 bases to trimming and J lost 3 bases, with 8 bases between them. The CDR3 loop spans 13 amino acids. The CDR3 sequence: CASSLGVYNEQFF. Here the CDR3 DNA reads TGTGCCAGCAGCCTCGGGGTCTACAATGAGCAGTTCTTC. The full variable domain, its missing parts supplied by reference TRBV11-2 and TRBJ2-1, is EAGVAQSPRYKIIEKRQSVAFWCNPISGHATLYWYQQILGQGPKLLIQFQNNGVVDDSQLPKDRFSAERLKGVDSTLKIQPAKLEDSAVYLCASSLGVYNEQFFGPGTRLTVL.

The chain carries TRBV5-1 and TRBJ1-2; 9 bases agree with TRBD1. This CDR3 has 16 amino acids. V lost 0 bases and J lost 3; bases outside the gene matches: 6. Germline lookup yields CDR1 SGHRS and CDR2 YFSETQ. The DNA of the CDR3 is TGCGCCAGCAGCTTGGTCTGGACAGGGGCTGACTATGGCTACACCTTC. Its translation: CASSLVWTGADYGYTF.

The genes are TRBV23-1 and TRBJ1-4; the D is unclear. TRBV23-1 is designated an ORF whose function remains uncertain. The CDR3 contains 11 residues. The V gene lost 2 bases and the J gene lost 7 bases, with 2 bases spanning the gap. CDR3 nucleotides: TGCGCCAGCAGTCAAAGTGAAAAACTGTTTTTT. Protein product: CASSQSEKLFF.

The rearrangement uses TRBV11-3 and TRBJ1-1; no clear D. This CDR3 has 12 amino acids. V was trimmed by 1 base and J by 3 bases, leaving 3 bases between them. From germline, CDR1 is SGHNT and CDR2 YENEEA. The DNA for the CDR3 is TGTGCCAGCAGCTTAGTTTACACTGAAGCTTTCTTT. Protein: CASSLVYTEAFF.

This clone was recorded only once. The CDR3 bases are TGTGCCAGCAGCTTATCTAGCGGGGGGGCGACTGAGCAGTTCTTC. The encoded protein is CASSLSSGGATEQFF. This sequence joins TRBV7-3 and TRBJ2-1; 12 bases align to TRBD2. Germline loops: CDR1 SGHTA, CDR2 FQGTGA. Trimming removed 2 bases from V and 9 bases from J; junction bases left unmatched: 5. This CDR3 is 15 amino acids long.

The chain is built from TRBV5-5 and TRBJ1-4, with D perhaps TRBD1 (5 bases). The V gene's germline CDR1 is SGHKS and CDR2 YYEKEE (reference sequence). V was trimmed by 0 bases and J by 7 bases, leaving 13 bases between them. The CDR3 covers 15 residues. The CDR3 coding sequence is TGTGCCAGCAGCTTGGCCGCAGTCAGGGTTGAAAAACTGTTTTTT. Translating it yields CASSLAAVRVEKLFF.

This chain joins TRBV30 and TRBJ1-1; D not certain. V was trimmed by 5 bases and J by 9 bases, leaving 13 bases between them. Germline CDR1 is GTSNPN and CDR2 is SVGIG (reference sequence). The CDR3 consists of 11 residues. CDR3 DNA: TGTGCCTGGTTAGGCATGTCGCAAGCTTTCTTT. Its protein product is CAWLGMSQAFF.

This chain links TRBV12-3 or TRBV12-4 with TRBJ2-2; no clear D. Trimming left V 6 bases short and J 7 bases short, with 9 bases between. This CDR3 is 12 amino acids long. CDR3 protein: CASSIGNGELFF. The CDR3 DNA sequence: TGTGCCAGCAGCATTGGGAACGGGGAGCTGTTTTTT.

The rearrangement uses TRBV29-1 and TRBJ2-1; D may be TRBD2 (6 bases). This CDR3 spans 11 amino acids. Deletions cut 0 bases from V and 11 bases from J, with 8 bases between. Germline loops: CDR1 SQVTM, CDR2 ANQGSEA. The CDR3 is CSVEDRGKQFF. CDR3 bases: TGCAGCGTTGAAGATCGGGGGAAGCAGTTCTTC.

The chain links TRBV30 to TRBJ1-1; D unresolved. CDR3 length: 15 amino acids. V lost 0 bases and J lost 8, with 19 bases in between. CDR1 and CDR2 from the germline V gene are GTSNPN and SVGIG (reference sequence). The DNA of the CDR3 is TGTGCCTGGAGTGTACGAGGACTCGGAGGCGCCGAAGCTTTCTTT. Protein sequence: CAWSVRGLGGAEAFF. Filled out from reference TRBV30 and TRBJ1-1, the complete variable domain reads SQTIHQWPATLVQPVGSPLSLECTVEGTSNPNLYWYRQAAGRGLQLLFYSVGIGQISSEVPQNLSASRPQDRQFILSSKKLLLSDSGFYLCAWSVRGLGGAEAFFGQGTRLTVV.

The CDR3: CASSQGRQANSPLHF. The CDR3 bases are TGTGCCAGCAGCCAGGGGCGACAAGCAAATTCACCCCTCCACTTT. The J gene is TRBJ1-6, the V gene TRBV9; possibly TRBD1 for D (6 bases). Trimming removed 4 bases at V and 7 bases at J, with 15 bases between. In germline, CDR1 is SGDLS, CDR2 YYNGEE. The CDR3 extends over 15 amino acids. Combining the CDR3 with reference TRBV9 and TRBJ1-6 gives the whole variable domain DSGVTQTPKHLITATGQRVTLRCSPRSGDLSVYWYQQSLDQGLQFLIQYYNGEERAKGNILERFSAQQFPDLHSELNLSSLELGDSALYFCASSQGRQANSPLHFGNGTRLTVT.

The chain couples TRBV7-3 to TRBJ1-2; 9 bases map to TRBD1. Germline values: CDR1 SGHTA, CDR2 FQGTGA. This CDR3 contains 14 residues. V dropped 3 bases and J dropped 8; count of bases not matched to a gene: 7. The CDR3 loop is CASSLVPTGGGYTF. The CDR3 DNA reads as TGTGCCAGCAGCTTGGTTCCTACAGGGGGCGGCTACACCTTC. The entire variable domain, with the rest obtained from reference TRBV7-3 and TRBJ1-2, is as follows: GAGVSQTPSNKVTEKGKYVELRCDPISGHTALYWYRQSLGQGPEFLIYFQGTGAADDSGLPNDRFFAVRPEGSVSTLKIQRTERGDSAVYLCASSLVPTGGGYTFGSGTRLTVV.

The chain couples TRBV4-3 to TRBJ2-1; no clear D gene. The CDR3 loop spans 14 amino acids. The V gene's germline CDR1 is LGHNA and CDR2 YSLEER. The germline V and J ends were trimmed by 3 bases and 6 bases, with 12 bases remaining between them. This CDR3 is CASSQGTDLNEQFF. The CDR3 DNA is TGCGCCAGCAGCCAGGGAACGGATCTCAATGAGCAGTTCTTC.

V gene TRBV4-1 combines with J gene TRBJ1-6, with D unresolved. Deletions cut 4 bases from V and 7 bases from J, with 20 bases between. Germline CDR1 is MGHRA and CDR2 is YSYEKL. The CDR3 runs 17 residues. The CDR3 DNA is TGCGCCAGCAGCCCCCCCGGGGTTAGGGCCGTGAATTCACCCCTCCACTTT. This translates into CASSPPGVRAVNSPLHF.

The chain employs TRBV5-1 and TRBJ1-1, with a weak D call TRBD1 (5 bases). Germline V lookup: CDR1 SGHRS, CDR2 YFSETQ. This CDR3 has 16 amino acids. V was clipped by 2 bases and J by 0 bases, with 14 bases between them. The CDR3 bases are TGCGCCAGCAGCTTAGGCGGGGCCCTGGTGAACACTGAAGCTTTCTTT. Protein: CASSLGGALVNTEAFF.